This T cell receptor beta chain came from a study of cytomegalovirus exposure and HLA in healthy donors. Across the study: About 84% of roughly 430 genotyped donors fell in the Caucasian-associated ancestry cluster.

PCR primers comprised 60 Vbeta and 13 Jbeta primers. Assay: immunoSEQ multiplex PCR; the TCRdb copy retains only in-frame clones and omits some. The sample yields about 92,000 clones, roughly 63% seen once. The table lists this clone with a few counts. Germline V gene data show CDR1 as LNHDA and CDR2 as SQIVND (reference sequence). The CDR3 runs 12 residues. Trimming pared 9 bases from V and 8 bases from J, leaving 16 bases between. Sequencing used PBMCs. This TCR came from a man aged 45-65 years in good health and CMV-seronegative. The gene calls are TRBV19 and TRBJ1-2; D is possibly TRBD1 (5 bases). The CDR3 loop reads CASKETGGGYTF. CDR3 coding DNA: TGTGCCAGCAAGGAAACAGGCGGAGGCTACACCTTC.